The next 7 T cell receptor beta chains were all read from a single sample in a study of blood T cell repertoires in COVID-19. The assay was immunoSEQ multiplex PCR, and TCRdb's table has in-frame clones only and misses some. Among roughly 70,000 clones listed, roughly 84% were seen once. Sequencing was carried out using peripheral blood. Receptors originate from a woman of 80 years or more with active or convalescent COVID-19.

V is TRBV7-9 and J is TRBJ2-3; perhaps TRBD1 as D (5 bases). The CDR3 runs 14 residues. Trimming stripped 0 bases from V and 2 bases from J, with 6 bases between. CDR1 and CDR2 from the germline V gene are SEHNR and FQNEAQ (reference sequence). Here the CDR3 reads CASSLATDTDTQYF. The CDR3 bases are TGTGCCAGCAGCTTAGCGACAGACACAGATACGCAGTATTTT.

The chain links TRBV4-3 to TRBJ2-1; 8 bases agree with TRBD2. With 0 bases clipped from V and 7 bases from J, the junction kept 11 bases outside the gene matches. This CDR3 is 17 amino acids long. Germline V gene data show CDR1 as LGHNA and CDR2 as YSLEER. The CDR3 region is CASSQDRESGGGNEQFF. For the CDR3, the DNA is TGCGCCAGCAGCCAAGATCGGGAGAGCGGGGGTGGTAATGAGCAGTTCTTC.

The CDR3 loop is CASSREPVMNEQFF. DNA of the CDR3: TGTGCCAGCAGCCGAGAGCCCGTTATGAATGAGCAGTTCTTC. The genes are TRBV11-2 and TRBJ2-1; D unresolved. The V and J ends lost 5 bases and 7 bases respectively, with 15 bases between them. Per the germline V gene, CDR1 is SGHAT and CDR2 is FQNNGV. CDR3 length equals 14 residues.

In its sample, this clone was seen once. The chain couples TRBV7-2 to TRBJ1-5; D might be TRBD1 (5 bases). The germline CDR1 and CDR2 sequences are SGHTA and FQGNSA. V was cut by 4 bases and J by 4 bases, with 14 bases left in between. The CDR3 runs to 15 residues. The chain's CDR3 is CASSSVHGGNQPQHF. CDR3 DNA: TGTGCCAGCAGCTCCGTACACGGGGGTAATCAGCCCCAGCATTTT. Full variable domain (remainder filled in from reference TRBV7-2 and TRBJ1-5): GAGVSQSPSNKVTEKGKDVELRCDPISGHTALYWYRQSLGQGLEFLIYFQGNSAPDKSGLPSDRFSAERTGGSVSTLTIQRTQQEDSAVYLCASSSVHGGNQPQHFGDGTRLSIL.

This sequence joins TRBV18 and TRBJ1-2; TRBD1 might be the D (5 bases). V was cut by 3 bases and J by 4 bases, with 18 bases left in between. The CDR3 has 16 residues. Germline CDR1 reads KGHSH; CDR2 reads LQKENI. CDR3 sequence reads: CASSPSGGEGSYGYTF. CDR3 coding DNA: TGTGCCAGCTCACCCTCGGGAGGGGAGGGATCCTATGGCTACACCTTC.

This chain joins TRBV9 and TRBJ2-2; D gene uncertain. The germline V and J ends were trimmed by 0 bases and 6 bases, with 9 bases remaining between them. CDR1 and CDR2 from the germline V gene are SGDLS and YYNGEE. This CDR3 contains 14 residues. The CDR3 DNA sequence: TGTGCCAGCAGCGTAGTACCAGTTCCCGGGGAGCTGTTTTTT. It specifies CASSVVPVPGELFF. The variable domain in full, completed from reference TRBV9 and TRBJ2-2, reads DSGVTQTPKHLITATGQRVTLRCSPRSGDLSVYWYQQSLDQGLQFLIQYYNGEERAKGNILERFSAQQFPDLHSELNLSSLELGDSALYFCASSVVPVPGELFFGEGSRLTVL.

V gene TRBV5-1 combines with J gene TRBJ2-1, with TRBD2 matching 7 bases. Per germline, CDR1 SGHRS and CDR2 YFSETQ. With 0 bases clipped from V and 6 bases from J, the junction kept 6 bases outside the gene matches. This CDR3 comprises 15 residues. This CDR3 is CASSLVQGGLNEQFF. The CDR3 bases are TGCGCCAGCAGCTTGGTCCAGGGAGGGCTCAATGAGCAGTTCTTC. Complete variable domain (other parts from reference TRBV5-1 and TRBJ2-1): KAGVTQTPRYLIKTRGQQVTLSCSPISGHRSVSWYQQTPGQGLQFLFEYFSETQRNKGNFPGRFSGRQFSNSRSEMNVSTLELGDSALYLCASSLVQGGLNEQFFGPGTRLTVL.